This TCR beta chain was obtained from a study of shared clonotypes between healthy human individuals. Study information: Per-donor plates numbered three CD4 naive, three CD4 memory, two CD8 naive and one CD8 memory. Points from the study as a whole: Between four donors, naive CD4 clonotypes were shared at a level of around 5.2%.

The ends were cut back, 1 base at V and 5 bases at J, with 12 bases in the middle. The germline V gene has CDR1 SGHAT and CDR2 FQNNGV. This CDR3 has 14 amino acids. About this clone itself: Antigen unknown.

The authors divided CD4+ cells into CD45RA+ naive and CD45RA-negative memory subsets. Assay used: immunoSEQ multiplex PCR; TCRdb lists only in-frame clones, some missing. Of 1.6 million or so clones listed, roughly 96% were seen once; the top ten hold approximately 1.2%. The receptor comes from a man aged 30 to 39 in good health. This chain links TRBV11-2 with TRBJ2-7, with D perhaps TRBD1 (5 bases). Sequencing was done on a sample of naive CD4+ T cells sorted from blood. Subset denoted: CD45RA+ positively selected. The CDR3 nucleotides are TGTGCCAGCAGCTTAGCTCTAAGCAGGGACGAGCAGTACTTC. It translates to CASSLALSRDEQYF. Based on the CDR3 plus reference TRBV11-2 and TRBJ2-7, the full variable domain is EAGVAQSPRYKIIEKRQSVAFWCNPISGHATLYWYQQILGQGPKLLIQFQNNGVVDDSQLPKDRFSAERLKGVDSTLKIQPAKLEDSAVYLCASSLALSRDEQYFGPGTRLTVT.